These 14 T cell receptor beta chains were all obtained from the same sample, sequenced in a study of Ad26.COV2.S vaccination and SARS-CoV-2 variants. Some clones are missing from TCRdb's copy, which holds only in-frame ones; the method was immunoSEQ multiplex PCR. The repertoire consists of about 350,000 clones, with about 89% occurring once and the leading ten covering around 5.3%. Treatment of the sample: roughly 20 received Ad26.COV2.S at low or high dose, single or two shots; about 5 received placebo; per-sample allocation not given. Following the first vaccine or placebo injection, samples were taken on day 63. The starting material was peripheral blood, obtained in a trial of Ad26.COV2.S vaccine versus placebo. The receptors were sampled from a person aged 18-60 years who received the Ad26.COV2.S COVID-19 vaccine or a placebo.

The rearrangement uses TRBV4-3 and TRBJ1-2, with 8 bases matching TRBD1. Germline V gives CDR1 LGHNA, CDR2 YSLEER. CDR3 length: 13 residues. J lost 8 bases, V lost 4 bases, and 6 bases had no gene match. CDR3 in amino acids: CASSRDRGQGYTF. The CDR3 DNA reads TGCGCCAGCAGCCGCGACAGGGGCCAGGGCTACACCTTC.

The chain combines TRBV15 with TRBJ1-6; D remains unclear. V gave up 0 bases and J gave up 6 bases, with 3 bases separating them. Germline assignment: CDR1 LNHNV and CDR2 YYDKDF (reference sequence). This CDR3 region has 13 residues. The CDR3 sequence is CATSREVNSPLHF. Written as DNA, the CDR3 is TGTGCCACCAGCAGAGAAGTTAATTCACCCCTCCACTTT.

CDR3 residues: CASSPVVENTEAFF. CDR3 nucleotide sequence: TGTGCCAGCAGCCCCGTTGTAGAGAACACTGAAGCTTTCTTT. The chain couples TRBV4-2 to TRBJ1-1; no clear D. This CDR3 spans 14 amino acids. Germline V lookup: CDR1 LGHNA, CDR2 YNFKEQ. The V end lost 4 bases, the J end lost 1 base, and 10 bases lay between the germline ends.

The CDR3 nucleotides read TGTGCCAGCAGCGATAGGGCACGCGGGATAGGGAGCGAGCAGTACTTC. This translates into CASSDRARGIGSEQYF. The rearrangement links TRBV5-4 to TRBJ2-7, with D perhaps matching TRBD2 (6 bases). The germline V and J ends were trimmed by 4 bases and 6 bases, with 23 bases remaining between them. CDR1 is SGHNT and CDR2 is YYREEE in the germline V gene (reference sequence). The CDR3 length is 16 residues.

This rearrangement joins TRBV3-1 (or the pseudogene TRBV3-2) to TRBJ2-2, with D possibly matching TRBD1 (6 bases). The CDR3 sequence is 17 residues long. The germline gives CDR1 LGHDT, CDR2 YNNKEL (reference sequence). V gave up 2 bases and J gave up 0 bases, with 13 bases separating them. The CDR3 loop is CASSQSPAGANTGELFF. The CDR3 nucleotides are TGTGCCAGCAGCCAATCCCCGGCAGGGGCGAACACCGGGGAGCTGTTTTTT.

The J gene is TRBJ2-2, the V gene TRBV11-3, with D possibly matching TRBD1 (6 bases). The V end was cut by 8 bases, the J end by 5 bases, with 12 bases between. The CDR3 runs to 13 residues. Germline-derived CDR1 and CDR2 are SGHNT and YENEEA. The CDR3 coding sequence is TGTGCCAGCGCCGTTACAGGGACCGGGGAGCTGTTTTTT. Protein product: CASAVTGTGELFF.

The chain uses TRBV4-1 and TRBJ2-7, with TRBD1 matching over 8 bases. CDR1 MGHRA and CDR2 YSYEKL come from the germline V gene. CDR3 length: 16 residues. V shed 5 bases, J shed 5 bases, and the junction held 14 bases outside the gene matches. CDR3: CASSLTGTGRKHEQYF. Written as DNA, the CDR3 is TGCGCCAGCAGCTTAACCGGGACAGGAAGAAAACACGAGCAGTACTTC.

This clone appeared once. Additional DNA sequences in this sample encode the identical CDR3. This chain joins TRBV5-6 and TRBJ1-2; D is uncertain. Germline loops: CDR1 SGHDT, CDR2 YYEEEE. This CDR3 spans 13 amino acids. The germline V and J ends were trimmed by 4 bases and 2 bases, with 9 bases remaining between them. The CDR3 bases are TGTGCCAGCAGCCTCGGAGGCAACTATGGCTACACCTTC. As protein: CASSLGGNYGYTF.

This rearrangement joins TRBV19 to TRBJ1-4; no clear D gene. Germline CDR1 and CDR2: LNHDA and SQIVND (reference sequence). CDR3 length: 14 residues. V was shortened by 5 bases and J by 1 base, with 8 bases between the two germline ends. CDR3 amino acids: CASSFSVTNEKLFF. In DNA, the CDR3 is TGTGCCAGTAGTTTTTCGGTAACTAATGAAAAACTGTTTTTT.

The rearrangement links TRBV6-1 to TRBJ1-4, with TRBD1 identical over 7 bases. The CDR3 consists of 14 residues. The germline V gene encodes CDR1 MNHNS and CDR2 SASEGT. The trim removed 3 bases at V and 5 bases at J, leaving 3 bases unmatched. The CDR3 loop is CASSDRRGNEKLFF. CDR3 bases: TGTGCCAGCAGTGACCGCAGGGGGAATGAAAAACTGTTTTTT.

The chain links TRBV4-1 to TRBJ2-7, with 11 bases fitting TRBD2. The germline gives CDR1 MGHRA, CDR2 YSYEKL. V lost 4 bases to trimming and J lost 2 bases; unmatched junction nucleotides: 4. The CDR3 runs 15 residues. The CDR3 reads CASSRGTSGPYEQYF. CDR3 nucleotide sequence: TGCGCCAGCAGCCGGGGGACTAGCGGCCCCTACGAGCAGTACTTC.

This clone is a singleton in its sample. This chain connects TRBV3-1 (or the pseudogene TRBV3-2) to TRBJ2-5; no clear D gene. The CDR3 contains 13 residues. V was pared by 2 bases and J by 2 bases, with 6 bases between. In germline, CDR1 is LGHDT, CDR2 YNNKEL (reference sequence). The CDR3 sequence is CASSQSKQETQYF. The CDR3 region has the DNA TGTGCCAGCAGCCAAAGTAAACAAGAGACCCAGTACTTC.

The chain joins TRBV19 to TRBJ2-1, with D possibly matching TRBD1 (6 bases). This CDR3 is built from 13 residues. The V gene's germline CDR1 is LNHDA and CDR2 SQIVND (reference sequence). V lost 1 base, J lost 10 bases, and 11 bases lay in between. This CDR3 is CASSIGAGVEQFF. CDR3 DNA: TGTGCCAGTAGTATAGGGGCAGGGGTCGAGCAGTTCTTC.

This chain links TRBV6-5 with TRBJ2-6; D ambiguous. The CDR3 extends over 15 amino acids. Trimming stripped 6 bases from V and 0 bases from J, with 9 bases between. Looked up from germline, CDR1 is MNHEY and CDR2 is SVGAGI. In DNA, the CDR3 is TGTGCCAGCAGCCCGGATCTCTCTGGGGCCAACGTCCTGACTTTC. Protein product: CASSPDLSGANVLTF.